The rows below give T cell receptor beta chains drawn from one sample of a study of vaccination and CD4 T cells after COVID-19. TCRdb called the PCR reads again in MiXCR, with one record for every CDR3 protein. The sample includes tens of thousands of distinct CDR3 sequences, around 49% of them seen just once. The sequences come from CD4+ T cells from blood, collected before SARS-CoV-2 vaccination. Receptor source: a human donor who had recovered from COVID-19. Each CDR3 is given with its conserved first and last residue. A D gene is named only where the DNA matches it firmly. Only part of the rows carry a size: once, few, many, or a class if the clone is expanded.

D gene	clone size	J gene	V gene	CDR3 DNA	CDR3 protein
NA	NA	TRBJ2-7	TRBV7-2	TGTGCCAGCAGCTTAGATGGAGCGGGCCTCTACGAGCAGTACTTC	CASSLDGAGLYEQYF
NA	NA	TRBJ2-1	TRBV27	TGTGCCAGCAGTTCCCCTCTAGGGTTGAGCGAGCAGTTCTTC	CASSSPLGLSEQFF
NA	NA	TRBJ2-5	TRBV18	TGTGCCAGCTCACCAAGGGTGGCGGGATACCAAGAGACCCAGTACTTC	CASSPRVAGYQETQYF
TRBD1	few	TRBJ2-5	TRBV5-4	TGTGCCAGCAGCTCCACAGGGGGCCGGGAGACCCAGTACTTC	CASSSTGGRETQYF
NA	NA	TRBJ1-5	TRBV3-1	TGTGCCAGCAGCCAAGAGGTGGACAAAAGAACCAATCAGCCCCAGCATTTT	CASSQEVDKRTNQPQHF
NA	NA	TRBJ1-6	TRBV28	TGTGCCAGCAGTTTCCGGACAGTCCCGTTGGGAGCCCTCCACTTT	CASSFRTVPLGALHF
NA	NA	TRBJ1-5	TRBV20-1	TGCAGTGCTTCGCGGTGGAGGGAGGTTGATTATAGCAATCAGCCCCAGCATTTT	CSASRWREVDYSNQPQHF
TRBD1	NA	TRBJ2-3	TRBV10-1	TGCGCCAGCAGTGAGGGGGACAGGGACACAGATACGCAGTATTTT	CASSEGDRDTDTQYF
TRBD1	NA	TRBJ2-3	TRBV20-1	TGCAGTGCTAACGGACAGGGCCTCACTAGCACAGATACGCAGTATTTT	CSANGQGLTSTDTQYF
TRBD2	NA	TRBJ2-5	TRBV5-4	TGTGCCAGCGGGGTCCAGCGGGGAGAGGGGCAAGAGACCCAGTACTTC	CASGVQRGEGQETQYF
TRBD2	NA	TRBJ2-7	TRBV2	TGTGCCAGCAGCGAACTAGCGGGTATAACCTACGAGCAGTACTTC	CASSELAGITYEQYF
TRBD1	few	TRBJ2-1	TRBV6-2/TRBV6-3	TGTGCCAGCAGTTACTCTTTTGTCTCTCGGGACAGGGGGAACAATGAGCAGTTCTTC	CASSYSFVSRDRGNNEQFF
NA	NA	TRBJ1-4	TRBV28	TGTGCCAGCCGTCCCCGTGGGGGGTTTGAAAAACTGTTTTTT	CASRPRGGFEKLFF
NA	NA	TRBJ2-1	TRBV7-9	TGTGCCAGCAGCTATCGATCGCGAAACTCGGGGAACAATGAGCAGTTCTTC	CASSYRSRNSGNNEQFF
TRBD2	NA	TRBJ2-3	TRBV6-2/TRBV6-3	TGTGCCAGCAGTTATGGGGTAGCGGGAGGCAGAACAGATACGCAGTATTTT	CASSYGVAGGRTDTQYF
TRBD1	NA	TRBJ2-7	TRBV7-2	TGTGCCAGCAGCACCCACCCCCCGGGACAGGGGGGCGAGCAGTACTTC	CASSTHPPGQGGEQYF
NA	NA	TRBJ2-7	TRBV19	TGTGCCAGTACTCGGACGGCCTCAACCTACGAGCAGTACTTC	CASTRTASTYEQYF
NA	NA	TRBJ2-1	TRBV6-2/TRBV6-3	TGTGCCAGAAACCGCAGGGTTAGAGGCAGCTCCTACAATGAGCAGTTCTTC	CARNRRVRGSSYNEQFF